A single T cell receptor (beta chain) is shown here with its context. Its antigen is still unknown. TCRdb reprocessed the 5' RACE reads with MiXCR, giving one entry per CDR3 protein. The table records hundreds of thousands of distinct CDR3 sequences, over 15% of them present only once. CDR1 ENHRY and CDR2 SYGVKD come from the germline V gene. The CDR3 is 14 residues long. The V segment lost 4 bases and the J segment 5 bases; nucleotides outside the gene matches: 4. These data belong to a study of T-cell memory formation after mild COVID-19. Study observations and caveats: Clones that got smaller from day 15 to 85 had even CD4/CD8, while clones growing later tipped toward CD4+.

Input material: PBMCs or a T cell subset sorted from them (not recorded which). The chain employs TRBV10-3 and TRBJ1-5; 8 bases are a match to TRBD1. The receptor was isolated from an adult woman who had mild COVID-19 (a few samples of this study predate the infection). Cell type and time point are not known. The CDR3 loop reads CAISVQGGDQPQHF. The CDR3 DNA reads as TGTGCCATCAGTGTACAGGGGGGCGATCAGCCCCAGCATTTT.